Here is one TCR beta chain with its context. The germline gives CDR1 LNHNV, CDR2 YYDKDF (reference sequence). The CDR3 loop spans 15 amino acids. Trimming cost V 3 bases and J 3 bases, with 13 bases left between them. Clones were sequenced by immunoSEQ multiplex PCR, and TCRdb holds only the in-frame ones, with some missing. The sample has more than 65,000 clones; approximately 97% are singletons. These data come from a study of technical replicates of blood from a few donors. The chain is built from TRBV15 and TRBJ2-3; D perhaps matches TRBD2 (6 bases). The sequenced sample was T cells isolated from PBMCs. This TCR came from a human donor in good health. The CDR3 DNA is TGTGCCACCAGCAGGATTCGGGCGGGGACAGATACGCAGTATTTT. This gives the protein CATSRIRAGTDTQYF.